A selection of T cell receptor beta chains follows, all from one sample in a study of T cell responses to AZD1222 COVID-19 vaccine. Using immunoSEQ multiplex PCR, the repertoire was profiled, and TCRdb retains in-frame clones only, with some absent. Of approximately 180,000 clones detected, 88% appear once; the ten largest clones hold about 8%. Sample: peripheral blood, taken on day 0 of AZD1222 vaccination. All receptors derive from an adult in good health. CDR3s include the opening cysteine and the closing phenylalanine or tryptophan. A D gene is named only where the DNA matches it firmly. A row's size may be missing; if present it is once, few, many or a size class.

len: 15; j_gene: TRBJ2-3; d_gene: -; abundance: -; v_gene: TRBV9; CDR3nt: TGTGCCAGCAGCGTAGCTATTTGGGGGGACGATACGCAGTATTTT; CDR3aa: CASSVAIWGDDTQYF
len: 16; j_gene: TRBJ2-7; d_gene: -; abundance: once; v_gene: TRBV27; CDR3nt: TGTGCCAGCAGTTTTCAAGGCGGGGGCCCCGGCTACGAGCAGTACTTC; CDR3aa: CASSFQGGGPGYEQYF
len: 15; j_gene: TRBJ1-2; d_gene: -; abundance: -; v_gene: TRBV9; CDR3nt: TGTGCCAGCAGCGTAGCTTGGGATCTGGGAAATGGCTACACCTTC; CDR3aa: CASSVAWDLGNGYTF
len: 15; j_gene: TRBJ2-1; d_gene: TRBD1; abundance: -; v_gene: TRBV11-3; CDR3nt: TGTGCCAGCAGTTGGACCGGGACAGGGGATAATGAGCAGTTCTTC; CDR3aa: CASSWTGTGDNEQFF
len: 16; j_gene: TRBJ2-3; d_gene: -; abundance: -; v_gene: TRBV7-7; CDR3nt: TGTGCCAGCAGCCCGGGCCTTCACCCCGGCACAGATACGCAGTATTTT; CDR3aa: CASSPGLHPGTDTQYF
len: 16; j_gene: TRBJ1-5; d_gene: TRBD1; abundance: -; v_gene: TRBV6-6; CDR3nt: TGTGCCAGCAGTTACTTACAGGGGGCTGGCTCCCAGCCCCAGCATTTT; CDR3aa: CASSYLQGAGSQPQHF
len: 20; j_gene: TRBJ2-7; d_gene: TRBD2; abundance: -; v_gene: TRBV27; CDR3nt: TGTGCCAGCAGTTTAACCAACCGCCCTTACCGGGAGGCGTCTGTCCACGAGCAGTACTTC; CDR3aa: CASSLTNRPYREASVHEQYF
len: 11; j_gene: TRBJ1-2; d_gene: -; abundance: -; v_gene: TRBV2; CDR3nt: TGTGCCAGCATGTGGGGGCCCGGCTACACCTTC; CDR3aa: CASMWGPGYTF
len: 15; j_gene: TRBJ2-7; d_gene: -; abundance: -; v_gene: TRBV12-5; CDR3nt: TGTGCTAGTGGTTTGGTACGCGCAGGCTCCTACGAGCAGTACTTC; CDR3aa: CASGLVRAGSYEQYF
len: 14; j_gene: TRBJ1-6; d_gene: TRBD1; abundance: few; v_gene: TRBV5-1; CDR3nt: TGCGCCAGCAGCCTAGGGACAGGGGATTCACCCCTCCACTTT; CDR3aa: CASSLGTGDSPLHF
len: 15; j_gene: TRBJ2-1; d_gene: -; abundance: -; v_gene: TRBV3-1/TRBV3-2; CDR3nt: TGTGCCAGCACCCGAGGTTCTTCGGTAACGAATGAGCAGTTCTTC; CDR3aa: CASTRGSSVTNEQFF
len: 14; j_gene: TRBJ2-2; d_gene: -; abundance: -; v_gene: TRBV5-4; CDR3nt: TGTGCCAGCAGCTTGCGACAGAACACCGGGGAGCTGTTTTTT; CDR3aa: CASSLRQNTGELFF
len: 15; j_gene: TRBJ1-2; d_gene: TRBD1; abundance: -; v_gene: TRBV7-2; CDR3nt: TGTGCCAGCAGAACCCGGGACAGGGGCATCTATGGCTACACCTTC; CDR3aa: CASRTRDRGIYGYTF
len: 15; j_gene: TRBJ2-6; d_gene: TRBD1; abundance: -; v_gene: TRBV6-6; CDR3nt: TGTGCCAGCAGGCCAACAGGGGCTGGGGCCAACGTCCTGACTTTC; CDR3aa: CASRPTGAGANVLTF
len: 14; j_gene: TRBJ1-1; d_gene: -; abundance: -; v_gene: TRBV9; CDR3nt: TGTGCCAGCAGCCCGGTGGGACAGAACACTGAAGCTTTCTTT; CDR3aa: CASSPVGQNTEAFF
len: 14; j_gene: TRBJ1-2; d_gene: TRBD1; abundance: -; v_gene: TRBV11-2; CDR3nt: TGTGCCAGCAGCCTACGGGACAGGGCGAAAGGCTACACCTTC; CDR3aa: CASSLRDRAKGYTF
len: 14; j_gene: TRBJ2-1; d_gene: -; abundance: -; v_gene: TRBV29-1; CDR3nt: TGCAGCGTTGGCAGCGAAGACTCCTACAATGAGCAGTTCTTC; CDR3aa: CSVGSEDSYNEQFF
len: 13; j_gene: TRBJ2-5; d_gene: -; abundance: -; v_gene: TRBV7-9; CDR3nt: TGTGCCAGCAACAATCTCCGAAGGGAGACCCAGTACTTC; CDR3aa: CASNNLRRETQYF
len: 13; j_gene: TRBJ2-3; d_gene: TRBD2; abundance: -; v_gene: TRBV12-3/TRBV12-4; CDR3nt: TGTGCCAGCAGTCGGACTAGCTCGGATACGCAGTATTTT; CDR3aa: CASSRTSSDTQYF
len: 14; j_gene: TRBJ1-2; d_gene: TRBD1; abundance: -; v_gene: TRBV6-5; CDR3nt: TGTGCCAGCGCTGGAGGCGACAGGGTCGAAGGCTACACCTTC; CDR3aa: CASAGGDRVEGYTF
len: 15; j_gene: TRBJ2-1; d_gene: -; abundance: -; v_gene: TRBV5-1; CDR3nt: TGCGCCAGCAGCCCGGGACCCAACACGTACAATGAGCAGTTCTTC; CDR3aa: CASSPGPNTYNEQFF
len: 17; j_gene: TRBJ1-3; d_gene: -; abundance: -; v_gene: TRBV16; CDR3nt: TGTGCCAGCAGCCCACGTGAGGGCGGGCTCTCTGGAAACACCATATATTTT; CDR3aa: CASSPREGGLSGNTIYF
len: 17; j_gene: TRBJ1-2; d_gene: TRBD1; abundance: -; v_gene: TRBV6-1; CDR3nt: TGTGCCAGCAGTGAAGCCCTGGCAGGGGGTATAGGCTATGGCTACACCTTC; CDR3aa: CASSEALAGGIGYGYTF
len: 14; j_gene: TRBJ2-2; d_gene: TRBD2; abundance: -; v_gene: TRBV19; CDR3nt: TGTGCCAGTAGGGGCGGGAGCGCAACCGGGGAGCTGTTTTTT; CDR3aa: CASRGGSATGELFF
len: 16; j_gene: TRBJ1-3; d_gene: TRBD1; abundance: few; v_gene: TRBV6-6; CDR3nt: TGTGCCAGCAGTACTGACAGGGGGCACTCTGGAAACACCATATATTTT; CDR3aa: CASSTDRGHSGNTIYF
len: 18; j_gene: TRBJ2-7; d_gene: TRBD2; abundance: -; v_gene: TRBV4-3; CDR3nt: TGCGCCAGCAGCCAAGGACTAGCGGGGGGAGACTTTCCCTACGAGCAGTACTTC; CDR3aa: CASSQGLAGGDFPYEQYF
len: 11; j_gene: TRBJ2-1; d_gene: -; abundance: -; v_gene: TRBV12-3/TRBV12-4; CDR3nt: TGTGCCAGCACGGACTACAATGAGCAGTTCTTC; CDR3aa: CASTDYNEQFF
len: 16; j_gene: TRBJ2-1; d_gene: TRBD2; abundance: -; v_gene: TRBV29-1; CDR3nt: TGCAGCGTTGAAGATGGTCTAGCGGGACCCTTCAATGAGCAGTTCTTC; CDR3aa: CSVEDGLAGPFNEQFF
len: 16; j_gene: TRBJ1-5; d_gene: TRBD1; abundance: -; v_gene: TRBV6-1; CDR3nt: TGTGCCAGCAGTGAAGCGGACAGGTTTATCAATCAGCCCCAGCATTTT; CDR3aa: CASSEADRFINQPQHF
len: 17; j_gene: TRBJ1-1; d_gene: -; abundance: -; v_gene: TRBV4-1; CDR3nt: TGCGCCAGCAGCCAAGAACAGGGAGGATTGGGACTTTCTGAAGCTTTCTTT; CDR3aa: CASSQEQGGLGLSEAFF
len: 18; j_gene: TRBJ1-2; d_gene: -; abundance: once; v_gene: TRBV29-1; CDR3nt: TGCAGCGTTGAAGCCCGTAGGACTAGGGGCCCTCGAATCTATGGCTACACCTTC; CDR3aa: CSVEARRTRGPRIYGYTF
len: 13; j_gene: TRBJ2-3; d_gene: -; abundance: -; v_gene: TRBV5-1; CDR3nt: TGCGCCAGCAGCTTCCGGCAGGAGGATACGCAGTATTTT; CDR3aa: CASSFRQEDTQYF
len: 13; j_gene: TRBJ1-5; d_gene: -; abundance: -; v_gene: TRBV30; CDR3nt: TGTGCCTGGAGACCAGGAGCTAATCAGCCCCAGCATTTT; CDR3aa: CAWRPGANQPQHF